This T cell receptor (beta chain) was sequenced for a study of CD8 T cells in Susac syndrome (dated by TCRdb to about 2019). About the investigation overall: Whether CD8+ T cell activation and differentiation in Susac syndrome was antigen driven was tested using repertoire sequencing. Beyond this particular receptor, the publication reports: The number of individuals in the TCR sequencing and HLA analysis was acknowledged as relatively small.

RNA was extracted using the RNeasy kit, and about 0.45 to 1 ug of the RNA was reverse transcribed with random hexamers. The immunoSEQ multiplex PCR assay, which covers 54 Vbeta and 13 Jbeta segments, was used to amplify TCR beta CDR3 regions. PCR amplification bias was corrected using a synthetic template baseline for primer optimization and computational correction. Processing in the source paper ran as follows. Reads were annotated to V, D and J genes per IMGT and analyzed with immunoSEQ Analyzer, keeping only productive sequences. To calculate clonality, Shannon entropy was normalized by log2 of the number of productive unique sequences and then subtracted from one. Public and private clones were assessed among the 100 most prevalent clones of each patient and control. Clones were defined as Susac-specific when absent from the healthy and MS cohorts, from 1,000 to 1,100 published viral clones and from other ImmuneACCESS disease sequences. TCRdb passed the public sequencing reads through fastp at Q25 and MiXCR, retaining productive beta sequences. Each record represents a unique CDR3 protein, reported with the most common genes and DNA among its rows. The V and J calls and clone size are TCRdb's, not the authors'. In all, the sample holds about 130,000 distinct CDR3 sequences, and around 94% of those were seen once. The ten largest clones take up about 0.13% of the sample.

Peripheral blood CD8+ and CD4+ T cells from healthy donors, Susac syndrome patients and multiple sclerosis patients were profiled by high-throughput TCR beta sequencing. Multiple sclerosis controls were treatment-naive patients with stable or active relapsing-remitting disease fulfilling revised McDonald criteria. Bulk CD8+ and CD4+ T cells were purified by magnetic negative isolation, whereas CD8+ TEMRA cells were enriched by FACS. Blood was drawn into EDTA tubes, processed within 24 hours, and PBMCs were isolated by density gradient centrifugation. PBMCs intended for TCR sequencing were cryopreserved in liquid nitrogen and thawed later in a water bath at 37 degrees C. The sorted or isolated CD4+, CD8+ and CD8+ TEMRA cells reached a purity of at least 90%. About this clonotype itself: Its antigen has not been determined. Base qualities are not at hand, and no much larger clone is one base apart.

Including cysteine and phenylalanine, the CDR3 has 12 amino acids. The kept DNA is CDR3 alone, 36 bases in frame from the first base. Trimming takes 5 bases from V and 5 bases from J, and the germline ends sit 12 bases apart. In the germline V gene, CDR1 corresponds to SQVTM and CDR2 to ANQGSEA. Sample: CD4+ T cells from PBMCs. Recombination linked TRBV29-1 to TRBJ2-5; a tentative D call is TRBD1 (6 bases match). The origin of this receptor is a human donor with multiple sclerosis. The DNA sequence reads TGCAGCGTTTTCGACAGGTTCGAGACCCAGTACTTC. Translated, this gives CSVFDRFETQYF.